These 24 T cell receptor beta chains came from one sample sequenced in a study of T-cell memory formation after mild COVID-19. MiXCR was run by TCRdb on the 5' RACE reads, yielding one entry per CDR3 protein. The sample records around 340,000 distinct CDR3 sequences, around 20% being singletons. The sequencing input was PBMCs or a T cell subset sorted from them (not recorded which). Source of these receptors: an adult woman who had mild COVID-19 (a few samples of this study predate the infection). Cell type and time point are not known.

In its sample, this clonotype was seen many times. This chain's CDR3 is CATSDRIYGYTF. CDR3 nucleotide sequence: TGTGCCACCAGTGATCGGATTTATGGCTACACCTTC. The rearrangement uses TRBV24-1 and TRBJ1-2; no reliable D call. The V and J ends lost 3 bases and 5 bases respectively, with 6 bases between them. The CDR3 length is 12 residues. Germline V lookup: CDR1 KGHDR, CDR2 SFDVKD.

This clonotype was counted a few times. J is TRBJ1-1 and V is TRBV7-3; D might be TRBD1 (5 bases). The CDR3 runs to 13 residues. CDR1 and CDR2 from the germline V gene are SGHTA and FQGTGA. V shed 1 base and J shed 5 bases, with 8 bases lying between them. The CDR3 spells CASSLSGATEAFF. As DNA, the CDR3 is TGTGCCAGCAGCTTAAGCGGGGCGACTGAAGCTTTCTTT.

This sequence joins TRBV5-1 and TRBJ1-1; possibly TRBD1 for D (5 bases). Deletions cut 7 bases from V and 3 bases from J, with 16 bases between. Germline lookup yields CDR1 SGHRS and CDR2 YFSETQ. The CDR3 length is 14 residues. CDR3 sequence: CASSGAGMDTEAFF. The CDR3 region has the DNA TGCGCCAGCTCGGGAGCAGGGATGGACACTGAAGCTTTCTTT.

The V and J genes are TRBV5-1 and TRBJ2-3; tentative D call: TRBD2 (7 bases). V dropped 2 bases and J dropped 2 bases, with 15 bases sitting between them. CDR1 is SGHRS, CDR2 YFSETQ, per germline. This CDR3 contains 16 residues. CDR3 in amino acids: CASSFKGGAVTDTQYF. CDR3 DNA sequence: TGCGCCAGCAGCTTTAAGGGGGGGGCCGTCACAGATACGCAGTATTTT.

There are a few counts of this clonotype. The chain employs TRBV4-1 and TRBJ1-1, with 11 positions matching TRBD1. From germline, CDR1 is MGHRA and CDR2 YSYEKL. The CDR3 covers 15 residues. The V segment lost 0 bases and the J segment 5 bases; nucleotides outside the gene matches: 2. CDR3 nucleotide sequence: TGCGCCAGCAGCCAAGACGGGACAGGGGGGACTGAAGCTTTCTTT. Translating gives CASSQDGTGGTEAFF.

This clonotype was observed at least ten times. The rearrangement uses TRBV29-1 and TRBJ1-2, with D possibly matching TRBD1 (6 bases). CDR3 size: 13 residues. The V end lost 1 base, the J end lost 5 bases, and 11 bases lay between the germline ends. CDR1 is SQVTM and CDR2 is ANQGSEA in the germline V gene. For the CDR3, the DNA is TGCAGCGTTGAAGGGGGGCTTAGTTATGGCTACACCTTC. It specifies CSVEGGLSYGYTF.

The chain is built from TRBV9 and TRBJ2-5; 8 nucleotides line up with TRBD1. The junction had 4 bases not matched to a gene; V was cut back by 3 bases and J by 3 bases. Germline V gene lookup returns CDR1 SGDLS and CDR2 YYNGEE. This CDR3 has 14 amino acids. The chain's CDR3 is CASSDEDREETQYF. In DNA form, the CDR3 reads TGTGCCAGCAGCGACGAGGACAGGGAAGAGACCCAGTACTTC.

The rearrangement uses TRBV6-6 and TRBJ2-1; D might be TRBD2 (6 bases). There are 15 residues in the CDR3. V was cut by 4 bases and J by 0 bases, with 10 bases left in between. The germline CDR1 and CDR2 sequences are MNHNY and SVGAGI (reference sequence). CDR3 DNA sequence: TGTGCCAGCAGTTGGAGGGTTACCTCCTACAATGAGCAGTTCTTC. Amino acids: CASSWRVTSYNEQFF.

The chain is built from TRBV7-3 and TRBJ1-2; D is ambiguous. Germline values: CDR1 SGHTA, CDR2 FQGTGA. Trimming left V 2 bases short and J 4 bases short, with 8 bases between. There are 13 residues in the CDR3. The CDR3: CASSLENGYGYTF. The CDR3 DNA reads TGTGCCAGCAGCTTAGAAAATGGCTATGGCTACACCTTC.

The genes are TRBV7-3 and TRBJ1-5; no clear D gene. The CDR3 spans 15 residues. Trimming shortened V by 8 bases and J by 1 base, and 15 bases separated the two germline ends. In germline, CDR1 is SGHTA, CDR2 FQGTGA. The CDR3, as DNA: TGTGCCAGCGTCTCCGGTGGACTAAGCAATCAGCCCCAGCATTTT. Translating gives CASVSGGLSNQPQHF.

The V and J genes are TRBV19 and TRBJ2-1; D is unresolved. CDR1 LNHDA and CDR2 SQIVND come from the germline V gene (reference sequence). Trimming shortened V by 3 bases and J by 6 bases, and 15 bases separated the two germline ends. This CDR3 has 15 residues. Here the CDR3 DNA reads TGTGCCAGTAGTATGGGCAGAACATCTGGCAATGAGCAGTTCTTC. This gives the protein CASSMGRTSGNEQFF.

The table lists this clonotype with a few counts. V is TRBV7-9 and J is TRBJ2-1; D unresolved. The ends were cut back, 0 bases at V and 11 bases at J, with 14 bases in the middle. In germline, CDR1 is SEHNR, CDR2 FQNEAQ (reference sequence). CDR3 length equals 14 residues. The CDR3 region has the DNA TGTGCCAGCAGCTTAGCGGTAATTACAATGAAGCAGTTCTTC. This translates into CASSLAVITMKQFF. Based on the CDR3 plus reference TRBV7-9 and TRBJ2-1, the full variable domain is DTGVSQNPRHKITKRGQNVTFRCDPISEHNRLYWYRQTLGQGPEFLTYFQNEAQLEKSRLLSDRFSAERPKGSFSTLEIQRTEQGDSAMYLCASSLAVITMKQFFGPGTRLTVL.

V and J are TRBV5-1 and TRBJ1-1; tentative D call: TRBD1 (6 bases). From germline, CDR1 is SGHRS and CDR2 YFSETQ. This CDR3 has 14 residues. The germline V and J ends were trimmed by 3 bases and 5 bases, with 14 bases remaining between them. The chain's CDR3 is CASSSGQRATEAFF. CDR3 in DNA: TGCGCCAGCAGCTCCGGACAGAGGGCGACTGAAGCTTTCTTT.

The chain recombines TRBV7-9 with TRBJ2-7; TRBD1 or TRBD2 may be the D gene (5 bases each). Germline values: CDR1 SEHNR, CDR2 FQNEAQ (reference sequence). The CDR3 has 13 residues. Trimming removed 5 bases from V and 4 bases from J, with 12 bases in between. The CDR3: CASSPRDGYEQYF. The CDR3 region has the DNA TGTGCCAGCAGCCCCCGGGACGGTTACGAGCAGTACTTC. The full variable domain, rest sourced from reference TRBV7-9 and TRBJ2-7, is DTGVSQNPRHKITKRGQNVTFRCDPISEHNRLYWYRQTLGQGPEFLTYFQNEAQLEKSRLLSDRFSAERPKGSFSTLEIQRTEQGDSAMYLCASSPRDGYEQYFGPGTRLTVT.

In its sample, this clonotype was seen a few times. The chain recombines TRBV6-2 or TRBV6-3 with TRBJ2-7, with TRBD2 matching over 12 bases. Germline V gives CDR1 MNHEY, CDR2 SVGEGT. V was pared by 4 bases and J by 6 bases, with 7 bases of the junction left unmatched. The CDR3 length is 15 residues. As DNA, the CDR3 is TGTGCCAGCAGTTCCTTGACTAGCGGGAGTTTCGAGCAGTACTTC. This codes for CASSSLTSGSFEQYF.

V is TRBV2 and J is TRBJ2-1; 7 bases are shared with TRBD2. The length of the CDR3 is 11 residues. V shed 8 bases, J shed 16 bases, and the junction held 11 bases outside the gene matches. Germline V lookup: CDR1 SNHLY, CDR2 FYNNEI. The CDR3 nucleotides are TGTGCCAGCGGATTGGGGGAGGGCCTATTCTTC. Translating gives CASGLGEGLFF.

The V gene is TRBV5-1, the J gene TRBJ2-2; TRBD1 is a possible D gene (6 bases). The V gene lost 3 bases and the J gene lost 0 bases, with 9 bases spanning the gap. CDR3 length equals 15 residues. Germline V gene lookup returns CDR1 SGHRS and CDR2 YFSETQ. CDR3 bases: TGCGCCAGCAGCTCAGGACAGCCGAACACCGGGGAGCTGTTTTTT. It is translated as CASSSGQPNTGELFF. The variable domain in full, completed from reference TRBV5-1 and TRBJ2-2, reads KAGVTQTPRYLIKTRGQQVTLSCSPISGHRSVSWYQQTPGQGLQFLFEYFSETQRNKGNFPGRFSGRQFSNSRSEMNVSTLELGDSALYLCASSSGQPNTGELFFGEGSRLTVL.

The rearrangement joins TRBV7-2 to TRBJ1-6; 8 bases are a match to TRBD1. In germline, CDR1 is SGHTA, CDR2 FQGNSA. The CDR3 is 16 amino acids. J was trimmed by 4 bases and V by 6 bases; bases with no gene match: 8. The DNA for the CDR3 is TGTGCCAGCAGTGGTGGTAGGACAGGGTATAATTCACCCCTCCACTTT. Its translation is CASSGGRTGYNSPLHF. The entire variable domain, with the rest obtained from reference TRBV7-2 and TRBJ1-6, is as follows: GAGVSQSPSNKVTEKGKDVELRCDPISGHTALYWYRQSLGQGLEFLIYFQGNSAPDKSGLPSDRFSAERTGGSVSTLTIQRTQQEDSAVYLCASSGGRTGYNSPLHFGNGTRLTVT.

The chain joins TRBV4-1 to TRBJ2-7; TRBD1 matches at 8 bases. This CDR3 has 15 amino acids. Trimming cost V 4 bases and J 3 bases; bases outside gene matches: 8. Germline V lookup: CDR1 MGHRA, CDR2 YSYEKL. CDR3 loop: CASSLQGDRFYEQYF. In nucleotides, the CDR3 is TGCGCCAGCAGCCTACAGGGGGATCGTTTCTACGAGCAGTACTTC.

This clonotype was observed a handful of times. V is TRBV5-1 and J is TRBJ2-7, with TRBD2 as a possible D gene (6 bases). CDR3 length equals 12 residues. Trimming cost V 5 bases and J 2 bases, with 8 bases left between them. Looked up from germline, CDR1 is SGHRS and CDR2 is YFSETQ. The CDR3 sequence is CASREGPYEQYF. CDR3 bases: TGCGCCAGCAGGGAGGGTCCCTACGAGCAGTACTTC.

The sample holds a few counts of this clonotype. The V gene is TRBV29-1, the J gene TRBJ2-7; TRBD1 or TRBD2 may be the D gene (5 bases each). The length of the CDR3 is 14 residues. With 6 bases removed from V and 0 bases from J, the gap between germline ends came to 15 bases. Germline-derived CDR1 and CDR2 are SQVTM and ANQGSEA. Here the CDR3 reads CSVDGGTASYEQYF. In nucleotides, the CDR3 is TGCAGCGTCGATGGGGGAACTGCCTCCTACGAGCAGTACTTC.

The genes are TRBV12-3 or TRBV12-4 and TRBJ2-7, with D hard to call. The CDR3 is 14 residues long. Trimming took off 6 bases at V and 5 bases at J, with 17 bases between the two ends. The CDR3 nucleotides read TGTGCCAGCAGCCGTACCGGGCGTGGGGACGAGCAGTACTTC. Translating it yields CASSRTGRGDEQYF.

The V and J genes are TRBV5-4 and TRBJ1-4, with 7 nucleotides matching TRBD1. Germline V gives CDR1 SGHNT, CDR2 YYREEE (reference sequence). J gave up 0 bases and V 4 bases, and 3 bases lay outside the gene matches. The CDR3 covers 15 residues. Written as DNA, the CDR3 is TGTGCCAGCAGCGAGGGACAGACAACTAATGAAAAACTGTTTTTT. Residues: CASSEGQTTNEKLFF.

This clonotype was detected a few times. The V call is TRBV30, the J call TRBJ1-1; D gene unclear. V was shortened by 2 bases and J by 4 bases, with 14 bases between the two germline ends. From germline, CDR1 is GTSNPN and CDR2 SVGIG (reference sequence). The CDR3 contains 14 residues. CDR3 region: CAWSHLSGSTEAFF. The CDR3 DNA reads TGTGCCTGGAGTCATCTCTCGGGGAGCACTGAAGCTTTCTTT.